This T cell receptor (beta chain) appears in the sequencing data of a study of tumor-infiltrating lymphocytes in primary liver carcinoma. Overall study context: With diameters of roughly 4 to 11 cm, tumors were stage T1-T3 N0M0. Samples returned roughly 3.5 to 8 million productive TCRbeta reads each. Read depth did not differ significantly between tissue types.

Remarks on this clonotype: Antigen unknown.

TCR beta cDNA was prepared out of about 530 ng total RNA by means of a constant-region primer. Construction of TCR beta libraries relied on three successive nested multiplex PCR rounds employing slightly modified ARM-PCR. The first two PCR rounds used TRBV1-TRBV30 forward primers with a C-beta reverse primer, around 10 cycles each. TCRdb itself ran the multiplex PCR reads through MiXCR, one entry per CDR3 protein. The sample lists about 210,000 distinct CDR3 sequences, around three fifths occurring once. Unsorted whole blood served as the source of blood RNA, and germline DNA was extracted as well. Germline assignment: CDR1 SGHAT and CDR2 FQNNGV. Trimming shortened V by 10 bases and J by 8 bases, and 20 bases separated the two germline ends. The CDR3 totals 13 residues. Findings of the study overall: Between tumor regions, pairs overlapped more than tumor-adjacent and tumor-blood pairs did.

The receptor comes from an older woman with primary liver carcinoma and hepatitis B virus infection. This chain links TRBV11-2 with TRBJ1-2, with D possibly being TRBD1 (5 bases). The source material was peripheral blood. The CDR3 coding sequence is TGTGCCATCATCCTGAGGGCAGGGCGGGGCTACACCTTC. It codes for CAIILRAGRGYTF.